A single sample gave rise to the 13 T cell receptor beta chains below, sequenced in a study of blood T cell repertoires in COVID-19. Clones were read by immunoSEQ multiplex PCR, and TCRdb kept only the in-frame ones, dropping some. The table has about 81,000 clones, 89% seen once. What was sequenced was peripheral blood. Receptors were obtained from a woman older than 75 with active COVID-19.

This clone has only a few counts. V gene TRBV15 combines with J gene TRBJ1-6; D remains unclear. This CDR3 is 15 amino acids long. The germline CDR1 and CDR2 sequences are LNHNV and YYDKDF (reference sequence). Trimming removed 5 bases from V and 8 bases from J, with 16 bases in between. CDR3 residues: CATSSGLVADSPLHF. In DNA, the CDR3 is TGTGCCACCAGCTCCGGGTTGGTAGCGGATTCACCCCTCCACTTT.

The gene calls are TRBV28 and TRBJ2-7; TRBD1 matches at 8 bases. Germline V lookup: CDR1 MDHEN, CDR2 SYDVKM. There are 15 residues in the CDR3. V shed 5 bases and J 2 bases; nucleotides not matched to a gene: 8. CDR3: CASSHRGFSTYEQYF. CDR3 coding DNA: TGTGCCAGCAGTCACAGGGGGTTTTCGACCTACGAGCAGTACTTC.

The chain links TRBV28 to TRBJ2-5, with a weak D call TRBD2 (5 bases). Germline V gene lookup returns CDR1 MDHEN and CDR2 SYDVKM. CDR3 length equals 15 residues. V lost 5 bases and J 0 bases, leaving 13 bases between the germline ends. The CDR3 nucleotides read TGTGCCAGCAGTACGCATGCGGGTAACCAAGAGACCCAGTACTTC. This sequence encodes CASSTHAGNQETQYF.

The J gene is TRBJ2-1, the V gene TRBV5-1, with 10 bases identical to TRBD2. Germline-derived CDR1 and CDR2 are SGHRS and YFSETQ. Unmatched junction bases numbered 1, after V lost 1 base and J lost 3 bases. The CDR3 has 15 amino acids. CDR3 bases: TGCGCCAGCAGCTTGACTAGCGGGATCTACAATGAGCAGTTCTTC. Protein: CASSLTSGIYNEQFF.

This chain links TRBV6-6 with TRBJ2-7; the match to TRBD2 covers 7 bases. V gave up 5 bases and J gave up 4 bases; unmatched junction bases: 11. CDR3 length: 15 amino acids. The germline V gene has CDR1 MNHNY and CDR2 SVGAGI (reference sequence). CDR3 DNA sequence: TGTGCCAGCAGTAAACGGGCGGGAGAGAAATACGAGCAGTACTTC. Encoded protein: CASSKRAGEKYEQYF.

This chain connects TRBV19 to TRBJ2-7; 7 bases map to TRBD1. Germline values: CDR1 LNHDA, CDR2 SQIVND (reference sequence). This CDR3 is 14 amino acids long. With V trimmed by 6 bases and J by 3 bases, 8 bases remained unmatched. In DNA form, the CDR3 reads TGTGCCAGTAGCGTCCGGGACAGTAACTACGAGCAGTACTTC. Translated, it gives CASSVRDSNYEQYF.

CDR3 DNA sequence: TGTGCCAGCAGCTTCGGGGTCCGCGGTGGCTACACCTTC. Translation gives CASSFGVRGGYTF. This sequence joins TRBV7-8 and TRBJ1-2; D is uncertain. The CDR3 is 13 residues long. CDR1 is SGHVS, CDR2 FQNEAQ, per germline. Trimming removed 3 bases at V and 7 bases at J, with 12 bases between.

This chain links TRBV28 with TRBJ2-5; 9 nucleotides align to TRBD1. Germline loops: CDR1 MDHEN, CDR2 SYDVKM. Losses at the gene ends were 11 bases for V and 4 bases for J; bases not matched to a gene: 11. The CDR3 is 14 residues long. The CDR3, as DNA: TGTGCCGTGGGACAGGGAGCCGATAGAGAGACCCAGTACTTC. It specifies CAVGQGADRETQYF. The full variable domain, its missing parts supplied by reference TRBV28 and TRBJ2-5, is DVKVTQSSRYLVKRTGEKVFLECVQDMDHENMFWYRQDPGLGLRLIYFSYDVKMKEKGDIPEGYSVSREKKERFSLILESASTNQTSMYLCAVGQGADRETQYFGPGTRLLVL.

The V and J genes are TRBV15 and TRBJ2-5, with 8 bases matching TRBD1. V lost 3 bases and J lost 1; bases outside the gene matches: 4. This CDR3 is 15 amino acids long. Germline CDR1 reads LNHNV; CDR2 reads YYDKDF (reference sequence). CDR3 region: CATSSRTGPQETQYF. DNA for the CDR3: TGTGCCACCAGCAGCCGGACAGGGCCCCAAGAGACCCAGTACTTC.

CDR3 nucleotides: TGTGCCAGCAGTTCGACTCGACGAGGGTACAATGAGCAGTTCTTC. Its protein product is CASSSTRRGYNEQFF. V is TRBV6-5 and J is TRBJ2-1, with TRBD2 as a possible D gene (5 bases). CDR1 and CDR2 from the germline V gene are MNHEY and SVGAGI. The V and J ends lost 4 bases and 4 bases respectively, with 14 bases between them. The CDR3 contains 15 residues.

This clone was picked up a small number of times. The V gene is TRBV19, the J gene TRBJ2-1; D unclear. The germline gives CDR1 LNHDA, CDR2 SQIVND (reference sequence). CDR3 size: 16 residues. Trimming left V 3 bases short and J 7 bases short, with 19 bases between. CDR3 sequence: CASSISGWSLYNEQFF. The DNA for the CDR3 is TGTGCCAGTAGTATTTCTGGCTGGAGCTTGTATAATGAGCAGTTCTTC.

J is TRBJ1-1 and V is TRBV2, with D hard to call. This CDR3 has 15 amino acids. V lost 1 base, J lost 10 bases, and 19 bases lay in between. Germline V CDR1 and CDR2: SNHLY, FYNNEI. CDR3 DNA: TGTGCCAGCAGTGAAGTGGGCGCGGGGTGGTATGTAGCTTTCTTT. It translates to CASSEVGAGWYVAFF.

The chain recombines TRBV18 with TRBJ1-1, with D unresolved. CDR1 and CDR2 (germline): KGHSH, LQKENI. CDR3 size: 14 residues. Trimming left V 3 bases short and J 2 bases short, with 10 bases between. The CDR3 loop reads CASSPSRFNTEAFF. In nucleotides, the CDR3 is TGTGCCAGCTCACCGTCGAGGTTTAACACTGAAGCTTTCTTT.